The clone carrying this T cell receptor beta chain was recorded many times. This CDR3 has 15 amino acids. Germline V gene sequence: CDR1 SGHTA, CDR2 FQGNSA. Trimming at V came to 5 bases and at J to 2 bases, leaving 7 bases not matched to a gene. Individual cDNA molecules were tagged with unique molecular identifiers. A single record per CDR3 protein comes from TCRdb applying MiXCR to the 5' RACE reads. Of about 39,000 distinct CDR3 sequences in the sample, roughly 4% were seen once. This sample is part of a study of early T cells in non-severe SARS-CoV-2 infection. The receptor was isolated from an adult who was a healthcare worker with PCR-confirmed SARS-CoV-2 infection or an uninfected control (not recorded which). Specimen: whole blood. The gene calls are TRBV7-2 and TRBJ2-5; 8 nucleotides agree with TRBD1. The CDR3, as DNA: TGTGCCAGCAGCGTAATCCGGACAGGGCAAGAGACCCAGTACTTC. Amino acids: CASSVIRTGQETQYF.